This T cell receptor beta chain is drawn from a study of human T cells and chemical hapten exposure. Overall study: The cohort included alopecia areata under or over 50% scalp, totalis and universalis.

Time point of the sample: patch test 3, about 24 weeks after DPC sensitization. The treatment was: therapeutic diphenylcyclopropenone sensitization with weekly scalp DPC. In the library, unique molecular identifiers were attached to individual cDNA molecules. TCRdb reprocessed the RACE reads via MiXCR and lists one record per CDR3 protein. Of some 170,000 distinct CDR3 sequences in the sample, around 30% were seen once. Trimming pared 6 bases from V and 0 bases from J, leaving 15 bases between. The length of the CDR3 is 14 residues. Per germline, CDR1 DFQATT and CDR2 SNEGSKA (reference sequence). The chain links TRBV20-1 to TRBJ2-7; no reliable D call. This material consisted of whole blood, taken in connection with sensitization to the hapten diphenylcyclopropenone (DPC). The sequence was obtained from a woman between 18 and 30 years old with alopecia areata. Some clones in this sample may be carry-over from other donors' samples. The CDR3 region is CSAPPTRSSYEQYF. The CDR3 DNA reads TGCAGTGCCCCGCCGACGCGGTCCTCCTACGAGCAGTACTTC.